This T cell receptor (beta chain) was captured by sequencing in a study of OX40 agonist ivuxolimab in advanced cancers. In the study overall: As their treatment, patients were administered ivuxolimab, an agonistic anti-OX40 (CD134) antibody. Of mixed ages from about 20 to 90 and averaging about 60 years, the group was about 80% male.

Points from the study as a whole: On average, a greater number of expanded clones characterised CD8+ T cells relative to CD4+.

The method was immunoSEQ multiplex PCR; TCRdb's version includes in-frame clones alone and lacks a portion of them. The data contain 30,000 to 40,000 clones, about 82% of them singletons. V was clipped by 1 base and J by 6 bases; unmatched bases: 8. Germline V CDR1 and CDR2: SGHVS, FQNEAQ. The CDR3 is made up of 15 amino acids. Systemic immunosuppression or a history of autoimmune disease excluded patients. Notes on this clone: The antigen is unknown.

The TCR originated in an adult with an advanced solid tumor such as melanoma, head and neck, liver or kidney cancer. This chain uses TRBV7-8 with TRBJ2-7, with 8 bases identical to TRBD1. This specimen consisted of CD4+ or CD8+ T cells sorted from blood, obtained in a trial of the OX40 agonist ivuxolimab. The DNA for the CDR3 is TGTGCCAGCAGCTTAGAGGCGGCAGGGGGCTTCGAGCAGTACTTC. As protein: CASSLEAAGGFEQYF.